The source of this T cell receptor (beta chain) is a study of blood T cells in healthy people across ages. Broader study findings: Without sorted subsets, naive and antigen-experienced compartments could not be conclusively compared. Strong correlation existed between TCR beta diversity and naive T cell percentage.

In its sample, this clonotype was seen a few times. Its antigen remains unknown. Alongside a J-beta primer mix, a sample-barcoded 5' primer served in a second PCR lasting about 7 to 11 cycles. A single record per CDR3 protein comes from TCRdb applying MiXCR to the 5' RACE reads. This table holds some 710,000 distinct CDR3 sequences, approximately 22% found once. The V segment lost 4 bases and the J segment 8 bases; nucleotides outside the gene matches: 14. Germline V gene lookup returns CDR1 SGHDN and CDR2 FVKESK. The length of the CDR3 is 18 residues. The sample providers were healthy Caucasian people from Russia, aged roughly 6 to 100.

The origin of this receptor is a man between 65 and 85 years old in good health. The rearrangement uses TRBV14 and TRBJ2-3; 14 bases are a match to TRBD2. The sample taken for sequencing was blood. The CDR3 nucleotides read TGTGCCAGCAGCCCTATCTTGTCGACTAGCGGGGGGGCCAGTACGCAGTATTTT. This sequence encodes CASSPILSTSGGASTQYF.